This entry lists 18 T cell receptor beta chains sequenced from one sample in a study of regulatory T cells in long-lasting Graves disease. Assembly of TCR beta libraries relied on iRepertoire HTBI primers together with Arm-PCR of CDR3 regions. TCRdb re-analysed the multiplex PCR reads in MiXCR, keeping a single row per CDR3 protein. The sample has around 450,000 distinct CDR3 sequences; roughly 21% are singletons. Described time point: persistent/refractory GD, antithyroid drugs over 5 years with positive TRAb. Preparation of the TCR library used RNA extracted from PBMCs. This specimen consisted of peripheral blood mononuclear cells (PBMCs), obtained when the disease was refractory, from a patient treated with antithyroid drugs. The receptor set was obtained from a female donor with Graves disease.

The chain uses TRBV6-1 and TRBJ2-7, with no clear D. With 6 bases removed from V and 11 bases from J, the gap between germline ends came to 11 bases. The CDR3 consists of 10 residues. Germline V gene data show CDR1 as MNHNS and CDR2 as SASEGT. CDR3 region: CASRSDKEYF. CDR3 DNA sequence: TGTGCCAGCAGGAGCGACAAGGAGTACTTC.

The rearrangement uses TRBV20-1 and TRBJ2-3, with 14 positions matching TRBD2. Losses at the gene ends were 4 bases for V and 4 bases for J; bases not matched to a gene: 7. The CDR3 runs 16 residues. Germline V gene lookup returns CDR1 DFQATT and CDR2 SNEGSKA (reference sequence). The CDR3 DNA is TGCAGTGCTACCTATCAGACTAGCGGGGGGGCAGATACGCAGTATTTT. Amino acids: CSATYQTSGGADTQYF.

Only a few counts were recorded for this clonotype. The chain uses TRBV20-1 and TRBJ2-2, with D unresolved. Germline values: CDR1 DFQATT, CDR2 SNEGSKA (reference sequence). The CDR3 has 12 residues. The V end was cut by 5 bases, the J end by 3 bases, with 7 bases between. The CDR3: CSAPLDTGELFF. CDR3 DNA sequence: TGCAGTGCTCCCCTGGACACCGGGGAGCTGTTTTTT.

This clonotype was picked up a small number of times. V usage is TRBV10-3 and J usage is TRBJ1-1, with D possibly being TRBD1 (5 bases). Per germline, CDR1 ENHRY and CDR2 SYGVKD. V lost 3 bases and J lost 4, with 15 bases in between. The CDR3 has 15 amino acids. CDR3 bases: TGTGCCATCAGTGATCGGCCCAGGGAGGGCACTGAAGCTTTCTTT. This encodes CAISDRPREGTEAFF.

Concerning this clonotype itself: This is likely a read error, given that the CDR3 carries no conserved phenylalanine or tryptophan at its end. The rearrangement links TRBV11-2 to TRBJ2-5; D is possibly TRBD1 or TRBD2 (5 bases each). V shed 0 bases and J shed 1 base, with 6 bases lying between them. This CDR3 has 14 amino acids. Per germline, CDR1 SGHAT and CDR2 FQNNGV. This chain's CDR3 is CASSLEGVQETQYL. CDR3 sequence (DNA): TGTGCCAGCAGCTTAGAGGGGGTCCAAGAGACCCAGTACCTC.

At least ten counts were recorded for this clonotype. V and J are TRBV27 and TRBJ2-2; a weak D match, TRBD2 (6 bases). The CDR3 sequence is 17 residues long. V lost 7 bases and J 6 bases, leaving 24 bases between the germline ends. Germline CDR1 and CDR2: MNHEY and SMNVEV (reference sequence). The CDR3 is CASMGPRPRERSGELFF. CDR3 coding DNA: TGTGCCAGCATGGGGCCCAGGCCGCGGGAACGGTCCGGGGAGCTGTTTTTT.

The chain has TRBV12-3 or TRBV12-4 and TRBJ1-1; tentatively, D is TRBD1 (5 bases). The CDR3 consists of 14 residues. Trimming removed 5 bases at V and 11 bases at J, with 21 bases between. CDR3 sequence (DNA): TGTGCCAGCAGTCTCGGGACCTCCTCTGGAGGGGCTTTCTTT. This translates into CASSLGTSSGGAFF.

The genes are TRBV6-5 and TRBJ2-2; D not resolved. In germline, CDR1 is MNHEY, CDR2 SVGAGI. Trimming removed 3 bases at V and 5 bases at J, with 13 bases between. This CDR3 is 15 amino acids long. CDR3: CASSYWVGGTGELFF. Here the CDR3 DNA reads TGTGCCAGCAGTTATTGGGTGGGTGGAACCGGGGAGCTGTTTTTT.

Many counts were recorded for this clonotype. The chain couples TRBV28 to TRBJ2-7; possibly TRBD1 for D (6 bases). V shed 3 bases and J shed 0 bases, with 18 bases lying between them. This CDR3 region has 17 residues. Looked up from germline, CDR1 is MDHEN and CDR2 is SYDVKM. CDR3 DNA sequence: TGTGCCAGCAGTTTGCCCCGTGGGGACACTTCCTCCTACGAGCAGTACTTC. It specifies CASSLPRGDTSSYEQYF.

The rearrangement uses TRBV7-9 and TRBJ2-3; D may match TRBD1 or TRBD2 (5 bases each). Trimming removed 8 bases at V and 3 bases at J, with 15 bases between. This CDR3 has 14 residues. Germline-derived CDR1 and CDR2 are SEHNR and FQNEAQ (reference sequence). The DNA for the CDR3 is TGTGCCAGCGGTCTGGTGGGGGAAACAGATACGCAGTATTTT. Translating gives CASGLVGETDTQYF.

The table lists this clonotype with many counts. The V and J genes are TRBV7-2 and TRBJ2-5; D remains ambiguous. V was cut by 2 bases and J by 1 base, with 8 bases left in between. The CDR3 contains 14 residues. Germline V gives CDR1 SGHTA, CDR2 FQGNSA. DNA of the CDR3: TGTGCCAGCAGCTTATGGCTAGTCCAAGAGACCCAGTACTTC. This gives the protein CASSLWLVQETQYF.

The chain links TRBV7-2 to TRBJ2-1; TRBD2 matches at 10 bases. J lost 5 bases, V lost 7 bases, and 5 bases had no gene match. Per the germline V gene, CDR1 is SGHTA and CDR2 is FQGNSA. The CDR3 has 14 amino acids. In nucleotides, the CDR3 is TGTGCCAGCACCGAACTAGCGGGGAACAATGAGCAGTTCTTC. It is translated as CASTELAGNNEQFF.

This clonotype was detected many times. This chain connects TRBV28 to TRBJ2-5; TRBD1 aligns across 8 bases. From germline, CDR1 is MDHEN and CDR2 SYDVKM. This CDR3 has 14 residues. With V trimmed by 3 bases and J by 5 bases, 5 bases remained unmatched. CDR3 in amino acids: CASSFPGGTETQYF. CDR3 bases: TGTGCCAGCAGTTTTCCAGGGGGCACGGAGACCCAGTACTTC.

This clonotype was recorded many times. The rearrangement links TRBV12-3 or TRBV12-4 to TRBJ1-1; possibly TRBD1 for D (5 bases). The CDR3 contains 14 residues. The germline V and J ends were trimmed by 5 bases and 1 base, with 11 bases remaining between them. CDR3 bases: TGTGCCAGCAGTCGCGGGGCGGGGAACACTGAAGCTTTCTTT. Amino acid sequence: CASSRGAGNTEAFF.

The table lists this clonotype with many counts. A much bigger clone sits one base away, suggesting this may be a read error. V is TRBV27 and J is TRBJ1-2; D is undetermined. From germline, CDR1 is MNHEY and CDR2 SMNVEV (reference sequence). V lost 5 bases, J lost 5 bases, and 12 bases lay in between. The CDR3 contains 13 residues. This chain's CDR3 is CASSTEGRYGYTF. The CDR3 nucleotides read TGTGCCAGCAGTACAGAGGGCAGGTATGGCTACACCTTC.

As for this clonotype: A read error likely explains this, since a far larger clone differs by one base. The V call is TRBV28, the J call TRBJ2-7; weak D call: TRBD2 (5 bases). The CDR3 extends over 12 amino acids. Germline V gene lookup returns CDR1 MDHEN and CDR2 SYDVKM. The germline V and J ends were trimmed by 8 bases and 3 bases, with 11 bases remaining between them. Here the CDR3 reads CASGVEGYEQYF. DNA for the CDR3: TGTGCCAGCGGCGTCGAGGGCTACGAGCAGTACTTC.

Concerning this clonotype: Mismatch with germline at one junction end may stem from a read error. This chain connects TRBV29-1 to TRBJ1-2; TRBD1 is a possible D gene (6 bases). Per the germline V gene, CDR1 is SQVTM and CDR2 is ANQGSEA. The CDR3 contains 16 residues. For the CDR3, the DNA is TGCGGCGTTGAAAGAAGGGGGGAACCCGGGAACTATGGCTACACCTTC. This codes for CGVERRGEPGNYGYTF.

The chain couples TRBV28 to TRBJ2-3; D is undetermined. The CDR3 is 17 residues long. Looked up from germline, CDR1 is MDHEN and CDR2 is SYDVKM. V shed 3 bases and J shed 0 bases, with 16 bases lying between them. The CDR3 reads CASSFGREVASTDTQYF. DNA of the CDR3: TGTGCCAGCAGTTTTGGCCGAGAAGTGGCTAGCACAGATACGCAGTATTTT.